These T cell receptor beta chains were read from a single sample in a study of CD8+ T cells in alopecia areata. TCRdb's copy holds only in-frame clones and misses some; the assay was immunoSEQ multiplex PCR. The data contain 98,000 or so clones, under 60% of them singletons. Sequenced sample: NKG2D-low CD8+ T cells sorted from blood. These receptors all come from a human donor with alopecia areata. CDR3s include the opening cysteine and the closing phenylalanine or tryptophan. The D gene is left open where the match is weak. Clone size is given for some rows only: seen once, a few or many times, or a class if the clone is expanded.

D gene: .
clone size: few
V gene: TRBV25-1
J gene: TRBJ2-1
CDR3 DNA: TGTGCCAGCAGTGAACAAGGGCCCTACAATGAGCAGTTCTTC
CDR3 protein: CASSEQGPYNEQFF

D gene: TRBD1
clone size: few
V gene: TRBV5-1
J gene: TRBJ2-6
CDR3 DNA: TGCGCCAGCAGCTTGGCCGGGACAGTCGTCTCTGGGGCCAACGTCCTGACTTTC
CDR3 protein: CASSLAGTVVSGANVLTF

D gene: .
clone size: .
V gene: TRBV4-1
J gene: TRBJ2-2
CDR3 DNA: TGCGCCAGCAGCGACGACAGAGGGTACCGAGACACCGGGGAGCTGTTTTTT
CDR3 protein: CASSDDRGYRDTGELFF

D gene: TRBD1
clone size: .
V gene: TRBV28
J gene: TRBJ2-7
CDR3 DNA: TGTGCCAGCACTACCGCGGACAGGGGGGACGAGCAGTACTTC
CDR3 protein: CASTTADRGDEQYF

D gene: .
clone size: .
V gene: TRBV20-1
J gene: TRBJ2-1
CDR3 DNA: TGCAGTGCTAGAGATATGGGGGAGCAGTTCTTC
CDR3 protein: CSARDMGEQFF

D gene: .
clone size: .
V gene: TRBV27
J gene: TRBJ1-1
CDR3 DNA: TGTGCCACAAGAAGGGGCAAAAACACTGAAGCTTTCTTT
CDR3 protein: CATRRGKNTEAFF

D gene: .
clone size: .
V gene: TRBV2
J gene: TRBJ2-1
CDR3 DNA: TGTGCCAGCAGTGACTTGCTCATCAGGGACAATGAGCAGTTCTTC
CDR3 protein: CASSDLLIRDNEQFF

D gene: .
clone size: .
V gene: TRBV4-1
J gene: TRBJ1-5
CDR3 DNA: TGCGCCAGCAGCCAAGAGGGGGGTTGGAGCAATCAGCCCCAGCATTTT
CDR3 protein: CASSQEGGWSNQPQHF

D gene: .
clone size: .
V gene: TRBV25-1
J gene: TRBJ2-1
CDR3 DNA: TGTGCCAGCAGTGAACACCCCAATGAGCAGTTCTTC
CDR3 protein: CASSEHPNEQFF

D gene: .
clone size: once
V gene: TRBV5-6
J gene: TRBJ2-3
CDR3 DNA: TGTGCCAGCAGCTTTCCGGGCTCTGCAGATACGCAGTATTTT
CDR3 protein: CASSFPGSADTQYF

D gene: TRBD1
clone size: .
V gene: TRBV29-1
J gene: TRBJ2-7
CDR3 DNA: TGCAGCGTTGAGTCGACGCGGGACAGGGAGCCCGGGTGGCAGTACTTC
CDR3 protein: CSVESTRDREPGWQYF

D gene: TRBD1
clone size: .
V gene: TRBV13
J gene: TRBJ1-1
CDR3 DNA: TGTGCCAGCAGTTTCGCCGGGACAGGGGGCACTGAAGCTTTCTTT
CDR3 protein: CASSFAGTGGTEAFF

D gene: TRBD2
clone size: .
V gene: TRBV27
J gene: TRBJ2-3
CDR3 DNA: TGTGCCAGCAGTTTATCTAGCGGGAGGGCCTTGGGAGATACGCAGTATTTT
CDR3 protein: CASSLSSGRALGDTQYF

D gene: .
clone size: once
V gene: TRBV13
J gene: TRBJ2-5
CDR3 DNA: TGTGCCAGCAGCTGGGACGGCGTCGAGGAGACCCAGTACTTC
CDR3 protein: CASSWDGVEETQYF

D gene: TRBD1
clone size: .
V gene: TRBV6-4
J gene: TRBJ2-4
CDR3 DNA: TGTGCCAGCAGCTACCCGGGACAGCAAACTTTC
CDR3 protein: CASSYPGQQTF